The 28 T cell receptor beta chains below all came from one sample that was sequenced in a study of Tregs in tolerant kidney transplant recipients. TCRdb's table, derived via immunoSEQ multiplex PCR, lists solely in-frame clones and lacks some. Of roughly 66,000 clones listed, around nine tenths are singletons. The sample was CD8+ T cells from blood, taken before the transplant. These receptors originate from a human donor who received a combined kidney and bone marrow transplant.

The chain couples TRBV30 to TRBJ1-5; 9 nucleotides match TRBD1. Germline CDR1 GTSNPN, CDR2 SVGIG (reference sequence). The CDR3 has 14 residues. With 3 bases clipped from V and 6 bases from J, the junction kept 6 bases outside the gene matches. The CDR3 spells CAWSPGQGIQPQHF. CDR3 DNA sequence: TGTGCCTGGAGCCCGGGACAGGGAATTCAGCCCCAGCATTTT.

V is TRBV15 and J is TRBJ2-7; D is undetermined. The germline V and J ends were trimmed by 3 bases and 3 bases, with 15 bases remaining between them. Germline V gene lookup returns CDR1 LNHNV and CDR2 YYDKDF (reference sequence). The CDR3 runs 15 residues. The CDR3 here is CATSSPDAAGYEQYF. The DNA of the CDR3 is TGTGCCACCAGCAGTCCCGATGCGGCCGGCTACGAGCAGTACTTC.

V gene TRBV5-1 combines with J gene TRBJ2-3; tentatively, D is TRBD2 (5 bases). From germline, CDR1 is SGHRS and CDR2 YFSETQ. Deletions cut 6 bases from V and 4 bases from J, with 18 bases between. This CDR3 is built from 15 residues. The CDR3 DNA reads TGCGCCAGCAACGGGCCGGGGAAGACGGCAGATACGCAGTATTTT. Residues: CASNGPGKTADTQYF. The whole variable domain, remainder taken from reference TRBV5-1 and TRBJ2-3, is KAGVTQTPRYLIKTRGQQVTLSCSPISGHRSVSWYQQTPGQGLQFLFEYFSETQRNKGNFPGRFSGRQFSNSRSEMNVSTLELGDSALYLCASNGPGKTADTQYFGPGTRLTVL.

The CDR3 DNA is TGCGCCAGCAGCCAAGTCGGTAGCGGGGAGAGCACAGATACGCAGTATTTT. It codes for CASSQVGSGESTDTQYF. The gene calls are TRBV4-1 and TRBJ2-3; 8 nucleotides line up with TRBD2. This CDR3 has 17 residues. The germline gives CDR1 MGHRA, CDR2 YSYEKL. V lost 1 base and J lost 0; bases outside the gene matches: 6.

This chain links TRBV6-5 with TRBJ2-7; D unclear. Germline CDR1 reads MNHEY; CDR2 reads SVGAGI. Trimming shortened V by 6 bases and J by 4 bases, and 10 bases separated the two germline ends. The CDR3 totals 12 residues. The CDR3 sequence is CASSTGGYEQYF. The CDR3 DNA reads TGTGCCAGCAGCACGGGTGGGTACGAGCAGTACTTC.

CDR3 sequence reads: CASSIAENTEAFF. Here the CDR3 DNA reads TGTGCCAGTAGTATTGCAGAGAACACTGAAGCTTTCTTT. The chain employs TRBV19 and TRBJ1-1; no reliable D call. This CDR3 contains 13 residues. Trimming removed 3 bases at V and 1 base at J, with 6 bases between. CDR1 is LNHDA, CDR2 SQIVND, per germline (reference sequence).

This chain joins TRBV19 and TRBJ2-7; 8 nucleotides line up with TRBD2. Germline V gene data show CDR1 as LNHDA and CDR2 as SQIVND (reference sequence). V was clipped by 9 bases and J by 4 bases; unmatched bases: 11. The CDR3 covers 14 residues. CDR3 DNA: TGTGCCAGCTCACACGGCGGGGGGTCGTACGAGCAGTACTTC. It translates to CASSHGGGSYEQYF.

The chain uses TRBV9 and TRBJ1-1; perhaps TRBD1 as D (5 bases). The CDR3 covers 12 residues. Trimming took 4 bases from V and 7 from J, leaving 11 bases between them. Per the germline V gene, CDR1 is SGDLS and CDR2 is YYNGEE. Written as DNA, the CDR3 is TGTGCCAGCAGCCCTTGGGGGGGTGAAGCTTTCTTT. Translated, it gives CASSPWGGEAFF. The full variable domain, completed using reference TRBV9 and TRBJ1-1, is DSGVTQTPKHLITATGQRVTLRCSPRSGDLSVYWYQQSLDQGLQFLIQYYNGEERAKGNILERFSAQQFPDLHSELNLSSLELGDSALYFCASSPWGGEAFFGQGTRLTVV.

The CDR3 spells CASSQVYPGLYNEQFF. The CDR3 DNA reads TGCGCCAGCAGCCAAGTTTATCCAGGGCTCTACAATGAGCAGTTCTTC. The rearrangement uses TRBV4-1 and TRBJ2-1, with D possibly TRBD1 on 5 matching bases. The CDR3 covers 16 residues. Germline CDR1 and CDR2: MGHRA and YSYEKL. Trimming stripped 1 base from V and 3 bases from J, with 13 bases between.

The chain couples TRBV6-5 to TRBJ2-7; TRBD1 is a possible D gene (6 bases). The V end was cut by 3 bases, the J end by 6 bases, with 21 bases between. The CDR3 consists of 16 residues. Looked up from germline, CDR1 is MNHEY and CDR2 is SVGAGI. The DNA for the CDR3 is TGTGCCAGCAGTTATTTACAGGGTCCCCACCGGGGCGAGCAGTACTTC. Translated, it gives CASSYLQGPHRGEQYF.

This sequence joins TRBV6-5 and TRBJ2-1; D possibly corresponds to TRBD2 (5 bases). The CDR3 runs 13 residues. V shed 2 bases and J shed 10 bases, with 12 bases lying between them. In germline, CDR1 is MNHEY, CDR2 SVGAGI. The CDR3 loop reads CASSYGGSTEQFF. CDR3 nucleotides: TGTGCCAGCAGTTACGGAGGTTCCACCGAGCAGTTCTTC.

The table lists this clone with a count of one. The J gene is TRBJ1-3, the V gene TRBV6-5, with D perhaps matching TRBD1 (5 bases). V was clipped by 1 base and J by 0 bases, with 10 bases between them. CDR1 is MNHEY and CDR2 is SVGAGI in the germline V gene. CDR3 length: 16 amino acids. CDR3 protein: CASSYLTATSGNTIYF. In DNA, the CDR3 is TGTGCCAGCAGTTACTTGACAGCTACCTCTGGAAACACCATATATTTT.

This chain uses TRBV5-5 with TRBJ2-7; TRBD2 might be the D (5 bases). The germline CDR1 and CDR2 sequences are SGHKS and YYEKEE (reference sequence). The CDR3 covers 14 residues. The V end was cut by 2 bases, the J end by 1 base, with 10 bases between. Here the CDR3 reads CASSFSSGSYEQYF. CDR3 bases: TGTGCCAGCAGCTTTTCATCGGGGTCCTACGAGCAGTACTTC.

For the CDR3, the DNA is TGCGCCAGCAGCCATCAGGGAAGCACCGGGGAGCTGTTTTTT. Translated, it gives CASSHQGSTGELFF. This chain connects TRBV4-1 to TRBJ2-2; D possibly corresponds to TRBD1 (5 bases). The V end was cut by 3 bases, the J end by 4 bases, with 9 bases between. This CDR3 is 14 amino acids long. CDR1 MGHRA and CDR2 YSYEKL come from the germline V gene.

The rearrangement uses TRBV7-9 and TRBJ1-2; 8 bases are shared with TRBD1. Trimming removed 4 bases from V and 0 bases from J; junction bases left unmatched: 4. Germline CDR1 SEHNR, CDR2 FQNEAQ (reference sequence). This CDR3 spans 15 amino acids. The CDR3 nucleotides read TGTGCCAGCAGCTCGGGACAGGCAGCTAACTATGGCTACACCTTC. As protein: CASSSGQAANYGYTF.

This chain uses TRBV28 with TRBJ1-5; maybe TRBD1 (5 bases). The CDR3 is 15 residues long. Trimming took 7 bases from V and 6 from J, leaving 19 bases between them. Germline lookup yields CDR1 MDHEN and CDR2 SYDVKM. Here the CDR3 DNA reads TGTGCCAGCACACTAACCGGGGAGGGGTTTCAGCCCCAGCATTTT. Translation gives CASTLTGEGFQPQHF.

V is TRBV7-8 and J is TRBJ2-1; D call uncertain. From germline, CDR1 is SGHVS and CDR2 FQNEAQ. This CDR3 has 11 residues. V was cut by 1 base and J by 9 bases, with 4 bases left in between. For the CDR3, the DNA is TGTGCCAGCAGCTTAGGTAGTGAGCAGTTCTTC. The encoded protein is CASSLGSEQFF.

This clone was found once. The genes are TRBV4-3 and TRBJ2-7; 9 nucleotides agree with TRBD2. The germline CDR1 and CDR2 sequences are LGHNA and YSLEER. The V segment lost 4 bases and the J segment 6 bases; nucleotides outside the gene matches: 10. The CDR3 contains 15 residues. Written as DNA, the CDR3 is TGCGCCAGCAGCCCGAGCGGGGGGACTGAGGGCGAGCAGTACTTC. It translates to CASSPSGGTEGEQYF.

V gene TRBV7-8 combines with J gene TRBJ1-2, with a weak D call TRBD1 (5 bases). In germline, CDR1 is SGHVS, CDR2 FQNEAQ. V lost 5 bases and J 1 base, leaving 11 bases between the germline ends. CDR3 length: 14 residues. The CDR3 sequence: CASSPRTLNYGYTF. CDR3 DNA: TGTGCCAGCAGCCCCCGGACACTTAACTATGGCTACACCTTC.

The chain links TRBV20-1 to TRBJ1-1, with D unresolved. This CDR3 contains 11 residues. Germline CDR1 DFQATT, CDR2 SNEGSKA (reference sequence). The V end lost 4 bases, the J end lost 1 base, and 4 bases lay between the germline ends. The CDR3 DNA is TGCAGTGCTAACAGGAACACTGAAGCTTTCTTT. Translated: CSANRNTEAFF.

This chain connects TRBV5-5 to TRBJ2-6; 10 bases agree with TRBD2. CDR3 size: 17 residues. Germline V gene sequence: CDR1 SGHKS, CDR2 YYEKEE (reference sequence). Trimming took 3 bases from V and 2 from J; bases not matched to a gene: 5. CDR3 residues: CASSSPAGGTGANVLTF. The DNA of the CDR3 is TGTGCCAGCAGCTCCCCAGCGGGGGGGACTGGGGCCAACGTCCTGACTTTC.

The V gene is TRBV4-1, the J gene TRBJ1-1; D perhaps matches TRBD1 (5 bases). This CDR3 spans 17 amino acids. The V gene's germline CDR1 is MGHRA and CDR2 YSYEKL. Trimming took off 4 bases at V and 3 bases at J, with 21 bases between the two ends. The CDR3 is CASSPLWPGEGDTEAFF. DNA for the CDR3: TGCGCCAGCAGCCCGTTATGGCCAGGCGAAGGGGACACTGAAGCTTTCTTT.

The chain is built from TRBV4-1 and TRBJ2-1, with TRBD2 matching over 13 bases. Unmatched junction bases numbered 4, after V lost 3 bases and J lost 2 bases. The germline V gene has CDR1 MGHRA and CDR2 YSYEKL. The length of the CDR3 is 17 residues. Here the CDR3 reads CASSHGTSGDPYNEQFF. The CDR3 region has the DNA TGCGCCAGCAGCCATGGGACTAGCGGGGACCCCTACAATGAGCAGTTCTTC.

To note about this clone: One junction end disagrees with the germline gene, perhaps due to a read error. The sample has other DNA sequences that encode this CDR3 too. The chain couples TRBV4-1 to TRBJ2-1, with D unclear. Germline values: CDR1 MGHRA, CDR2 YSYEKL. The CDR3 spans 17 residues. CDR3 protein: CASSQEQWAPSLNEQFF. In DNA, the CDR3 is TGCGCCAGCAGCCAAGAACAATGGGCCCCCTCCCTCAATGAGCAATTCTTC.

V gene TRBV28 combines with J gene TRBJ1-1; D is unclear. In germline, CDR1 is MDHEN, CDR2 SYDVKM. Trimming removed 4 bases at V and 3 bases at J, with 15 bases between. This CDR3 comprises 15 residues. As DNA, the CDR3 is TGTGCCAGCAGTTCAATGGCTGAACATTACACTGAAGCTTTCTTT. As protein: CASSSMAEHYTEAFF.

The chain uses TRBV9 and TRBJ2-1; D is undetermined. Trimming stripped 0 bases from V and 8 bases from J, with 12 bases between. Germline V CDR1 and CDR2: SGDLS, YYNGEE. The CDR3 has 14 amino acids. CDR3: CASSVVSPSDEQFF. CDR3 nucleotides: TGTGCCAGCAGCGTAGTCTCGCCGAGCGATGAGCAGTTCTTC.

CDR3 coding DNA: TGTGCCAGCGGCGGGTCGGGGGTTCTTATAGAGACCCAGTACTTC. Protein product: CASGGSGVLIETQYF. This chain connects TRBV27 to TRBJ2-5; the D gene is possibly TRBD2 (6 bases). Germline loops: CDR1 MNHEY, CDR2 SMNVEV (reference sequence). This CDR3 region has 15 residues. Trimming left V 8 bases short and J 4 bases short, with 20 bases between.

The DNA for the CDR3 is TGTGCCACCAGCAGGACAGGGGCAAACAATGAGCAGTTCTTC. It translates to CATSRTGANNEQFF. This chain connects TRBV15 to TRBJ2-1; 8 bases match TRBD1. The germline CDR1 and CDR2 sequences are LNHNV and YYDKDF (reference sequence). This CDR3 spans 14 amino acids. Trimming at V came to 3 bases and at J to 5 bases, leaving 3 bases not matched to a gene.